Shown below are 9 T cell receptor beta chains from a single sample sequenced in a study of CDR3 diversity in severe acne (dated by TCRdb to the late 2010s). To prepare the library, PCR was applied. Instrument used: Illumina HiSeq 2000. Using fastp at Q25 and MiXCR, TCRdb reprocessed the public reads and kept productive beta chains. Every CDR3 protein is listed once, alongside the most common genes and DNA of its rows. This sample lists over 100,000 distinct CDR3 sequences; under 60% were detected once. The biggest ten clones account for 9.5% to 15% of the sample. The source material was blood. These receptor sequences come from a male donor with acne.

The V gene is TRBV5-6, the J gene TRBJ2-7; TRBD2 matches 7 bases. Germline loops: CDR1 SGHDT, CDR2 YYEEEE. Losses at the gene ends were 3 bases for V and 2 bases for J; bases not matched to a gene: 11. CDR3 length: 16 amino acids. The CDR3 DNA reads as TGTGCCAGCAGCTCCTTGAGCGGGGAGGACCCCTACGAGCAGTACTTC. It is translated as CASSSLSGEDPYEQYF. The variable domain in full, with the rest retrieved from reference TRBV5-6 and TRBJ2-7, is DAGVTQSPTHLIKTRGQQVTLRCSPKSGHDTVSWYQQALGQGPQFIFQYYEEEERQRGNFPDRFSGHQFPNYSSELNVNALLLGDSALYLCASSSLSGEDPYEQYFGPGTRLTVT.

The chain is built from TRBV7-2 and TRBJ1-2; weak D call: TRBD1 (6 bases). V was shortened by 5 bases and J by 0 bases, with 13 bases between the two germline ends. CDR1 SGHTA and CDR2 FQGNSA come from the germline V gene. The CDR3 is made up of 15 amino acids. CDR3 DNA sequence: TGTGCCAGCAGCCCCGACAGGCGATCTAACTATGGCTACACCTTC. This translates into CASSPDRRSNYGYTF.

V is TRBV12-3 or TRBV12-4 and J is TRBJ2-5, with D possibly being TRBD1 or TRBD2 (5 bases each). This CDR3 has 14 residues. V gave up 3 bases and J gave up 2 bases, with 10 bases separating them. CDR3 sequence (DNA): TGTGCCAGCAGTTTTAGAGGGGCACAAGAGACCCAGTACTTC. It codes for CASSFRGAQETQYF.

This clonotype was recorded at least ten times. The chain recombines TRBV19 with TRBJ2-3; 10 positions agree with TRBD2. There are 17 residues in the CDR3. The V and J ends lost 3 bases and 1 base, in that order; junction bases with no gene match: 7. Germline V CDR1 and CDR2: LNHDA, SQIVND (reference sequence). The CDR3 coding sequence is TGTGCCAGTAGTATGCGGACTAGCGGTTCTCGCACAGATACGCAGTATTTT. It encodes CASSMRTSGSRTDTQYF.

The V and J genes are TRBV25-1 and TRBJ1-2; D gene ambiguous. With 5 bases removed from V and 6 bases from J, the gap between germline ends came to 19 bases. Germline lookup yields CDR1 MGHDK and CDR2 SYGVNS. The CDR3 totals 15 residues. The CDR3 sequence is CASSHKGSTGNGYTF. CDR3 nucleotides: TGTGCCAGCAGTCATAAGGGTAGTACCGGGAATGGCTACACCTTC.

This clonotype was picked up many times. The chain carries TRBV20-1 and TRBJ2-4, with D unresolved. The CDR3 contains 12 residues. Looked up from germline, CDR1 is DFQATT and CDR2 is SNEGSKA (reference sequence). Trimming cost V 2 bases and J 7 bases, with 9 bases left between them. The CDR3 coding sequence is TGCAGTGCTAGACCCAGTTTGAACATTCAGTACTTC. Protein product: CSARPSLNIQYF.

On this clonotype itself: It is likely a read error, because the conserved phenylalanine at the end of the CDR3 is missing. The DNA is omitted, as the CDR3 cannot be located on it reliably, and the CDR3 follows TCRdb's listing. The chain joins TRBV7-3 to TRBJ2-1; the tabulated D call, TRBD1, remains unverified against the DNA. The CDR3 spans 18 residues, counting both ends. CDR1 SGHTA and CDR2 FQGTGA come from the germline V gene. CDR3 in amino acids: CASRQTGGFEAYGYTFGS.

This clonotype appeared a few times. The gene calls are TRBV14 and TRBJ2-3; 7 bases line up with TRBD1. CDR1 SGHDN and CDR2 FVKESK come from the germline V gene. The CDR3 runs to 17 residues. V lost 0 bases to trimming and J lost 0 bases; unmatched junction nucleotides: 6. The DNA of the CDR3 is TGTGCCAGCAGCCAAGAAAACAGGGGCCAAAGCACAGATACGCAGTATTTT. Its protein is CASSQENRGQSTDTQYF.

In regard to this clonotype: A read error may explain this, as a much larger clone is one base away. The V call is TRBV6-5, the J call TRBJ2-7; 8 positions agree with TRBD2. The CDR3 is 14 residues long. Germline assignment: CDR1 MNHEY and CDR2 SVGAGI. J gave up 4 bases and V 8 bases, and 10 bases lay outside the gene matches. CDR3 sequence reads: CASSGGGGSYEQYF. The CDR3 bases are TGTGCCAGCTCCGGGGGGGGGGGGAGTTACGAGCAGTACTTC.